These T cell receptor beta chains were read from a single sample in a study of T cell responses to AZD1222 COVID-19 vaccine. Produced via immunoSEQ multiplex PCR; TCRdb's table is partial and in-frame only. Among about 110,000 clones listed, around 90% were seen once. The sample consisted of peripheral blood, taken 28 days after the second AZD1222 dose. These receptors were taken from an adult who received the AZD1222 COVID-19 vaccine. The CDR3 runs from the conserved cysteine through the conserved F or W. D genes are given only for firm matches. Only part of the rows carry a size: once, few, many, or a class if the clone is expanded.

cdr3_nt | cdr3_aa | clone_size | j_call | d_call | v_call
TGTGCCAGCAGTTGGACAGGGGGGACCTACGAGCAGTACTTC | CASSWTGGTYEQYF | . | TRBJ2-7 | TRBD1 | TRBV27
TGTGCCAGCACCTCGGGACAGGGGAACACTGAAGCTTTCTTT | CASTSGQGNTEAFF | once | TRBJ1-1 | TRBD1 | TRBV28
TGTGCCAGCAGCCAGTCCGGTAATTCACCCCTCCACTTT | CASSQSGNSPLHF | . | TRBJ1-6 | . | TRBV3-1/TRBV3-2
TGTGCCAGCGTAGCAATGGCCCGTAGCAATCAGCCCCAGCATTTT | CASVAMARSNQPQHF | . | TRBJ1-5 | . | TRBV6-1
TGCGCCAGCAGCTTGCGAACTAGCGGGAGGGCCACGAATACGCAGTATTTT | CASSLRTSGRATNTQYF | . | TRBJ2-3 | TRBD2 | TRBV5-1
TGTGCCATCAGTGAGTCGGGCGGGAGGGCTTACGAGCAGTACTTC | CAISESGGRAYEQYF | . | TRBJ2-7 | TRBD2 | TRBV10-3
TGTGCCAGCAGCCCTATGGACAGGGATGGGTCTGGAAACACCATATATTTT | CASSPMDRDGSGNTIYF | . | TRBJ1-3 | TRBD1 | TRBV27
TGTGCCAGCAGCGTAGTGTTGCAACAGGGGGCCGGCAATCAGCCCCAGCATTTT | CASSVVLQQGAGNQPQHF | . | TRBJ1-5 | TRBD1 | TRBV9
TGTGCCAGCAGACAAACAGGGAGCACTGAAGCTTTCTTT | CASRQTGSTEAFF | . | TRBJ1-1 | . | TRBV7-2
TGCGCCAGCAGCTTTTTTCGTAGCGGGGAGCTGTTTTTT | CASSFFRSGELFF | . | TRBJ2-2 | . | TRBV5-1
TGTGCCAGCAGCTTGGCAGGAACTCCAAAAGGACTGTTTTTT | CASSLAGTPKGLFF | once | TRBJ1-4 | . | TRBV5-5
TGTGCCAGCAGTGAAGGACAGGGGGCATGGTTAAATGAAAAACTGTTTTTT | CASSEGQGAWLNEKLFF | . | TRBJ1-4 | TRBD1 | TRBV9
TGTGCCAGCAGGAGAGCTTTGGACAGGTTCTATGGCTACACCTTC | CASRRALDRFYGYTF | . | TRBJ1-2 | TRBD1 | TRBV2
TGTGCCAGCAGTTTAACAGGGGGAAACACTGAAGCTTTCTTT | CASSLTGGNTEAFF | . | TRBJ1-1 | TRBD1 | TRBV28
TGTGCCTGGAGGCCGACAGGCGCTAAAGAGACCCAGTACTTC | CAWRPTGAKETQYF | . | TRBJ2-5 | . | TRBV30
TGCGCCAGCAGTGAGTCAGGGAGGCGGGACTCCGAGCAGTACTTC | CASSESGRRDSEQYF | . | TRBJ2-7 | . | TRBV10-1
TGCGCCAGCAGCCAAGAGCTAGCGGGGAGCGGGAACGAGCAGTACTTC | CASSQELAGSGNEQYF | . | TRBJ2-7 | TRBD2 | TRBV4-1
TGTGCCAGCAGCTTACAGGTGTTCTACGAGCAGTACTTC | CASSLQVFYEQYF | . | TRBJ2-7 | . | TRBV7-2
TGTGCCAGCAGCTTGGGTCAGTGGGTCTATGGCTACACCTTC | CASSLGQWVYGYTF | . | TRBJ1-2 | . | TRBV7-2
TGTGCCAGCAGTGATGCACTAGCGGGAGTCACCGGGGAGCTGTTTTTT | CASSDALAGVTGELFF | . | TRBJ2-2 | TRBD2 | TRBV6-1
TGTGCCAGCAGGGAGGGCAATCAGCCCCAGCATTTT | CASREGNQPQHF | . | TRBJ1-5 | . | TRBV19
TGTGCCAGCAGTTACTCTCGGGCGACAGCCCTCAATGAGCAGTTCTTC | CASSYSRATALNEQFF | . | TRBJ2-1 | . | TRBV6-5
TGTGCCAGCAGCCCGAGTGGGGGGAGGGTTCCCTACGAGCAGTACTTC | CASSPSGGRVPYEQYF | . | TRBJ2-7 | TRBD2 | TRBV7-2